The clone carrying this T cell receptor beta chain was picked up a small number of times. Its antigen is currently unknown. Using its own MiXCR run on the 5' RACE reads, TCRdb lists one record per CDR3 protein. The top ten hold about 1.1% of the sample, which has just over 60,000 distinct CDR3 sequences, about a tenth seen once. Germline CDR1 and CDR2: SGHNT and YYREEE (reference sequence). The CDR3 spans 14 residues. Trimming took 8 bases from V and 4 from J; bases not matched to a gene: 6. The data derive from a study of T-cell memory formation after mild COVID-19. Study observations and caveats: What remained unconfirmed was the SARS-CoV-2 specificity of second-wave clones peaking on day 37.

The sample was PBMCs or a T cell subset sorted from them (not recorded which). The gene calls are TRBV5-4 and TRBJ2-1, with 10 bases aligning to TRBD1. This TCR was recovered from a man aged 18-30 years who had mild COVID-19 (a few samples of this study predate the infection). Cell type and time point are not known. The CDR3 DNA follows: TGTGCCAGTTCGGACAGGGGGTCTTACAATGAGCAGTTCTTC. Its protein product is CASSDRGSYNEQFF.